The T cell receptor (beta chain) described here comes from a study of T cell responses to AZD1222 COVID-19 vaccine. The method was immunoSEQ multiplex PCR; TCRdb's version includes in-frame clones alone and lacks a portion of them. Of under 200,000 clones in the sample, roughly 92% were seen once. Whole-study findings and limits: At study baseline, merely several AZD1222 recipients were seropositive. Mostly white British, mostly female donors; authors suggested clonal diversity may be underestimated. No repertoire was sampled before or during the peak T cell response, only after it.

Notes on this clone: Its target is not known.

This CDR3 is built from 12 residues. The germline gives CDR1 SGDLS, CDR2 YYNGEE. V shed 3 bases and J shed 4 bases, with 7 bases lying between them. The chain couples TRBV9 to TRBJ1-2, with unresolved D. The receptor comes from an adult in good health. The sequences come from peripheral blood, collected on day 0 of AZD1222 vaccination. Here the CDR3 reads CASSGVSYGYTF. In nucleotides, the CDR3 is TGTGCCAGCAGCGGGGTATCCTATGGCTACACCTTC.